Each of the 9 T cell receptor beta chains below was sequenced from the same sample in a study of blood T cell repertoires in COVID-19. Libraries were prepared by immunoSEQ multiplex PCR; TCRdb keeps only in-frame clonotypes and omits some of them. The sample holds 220,000 or so clones, under 90% seen once. Sequencing was done on a sample of PBMCs or T cells enriched from blood (not recorded which). The source of these receptors is a woman in her fifties or sixties who had recovered from COVID-19.

CDR3 amino acids: CASSYSAGHQEYEQYF. The CDR3 DNA is TGTGCCAGCAGTTACTCGGCGGGGCACCAGGAATACGAGCAGTACTTC. The genes are TRBV6-5 and TRBJ2-7, with a possible D match to TRBD2 (6 bases). Germline-derived CDR1 and CDR2 are MNHEY and SVGAGI. V was clipped by 0 bases and J by 4 bases, with 16 bases between them. The CDR3 is 16 residues long.

In this sample, this clone turned up a few times. The chain joins TRBV11-3 to TRBJ2-1; 8 bases are shared with TRBD2. Per the germline V gene, CDR1 is SGHNT and CDR2 is YENEEA. V shed 5 bases, J shed 7 bases, and the junction held 13 bases outside the gene matches. This CDR3 has 16 residues. CDR3 residues: CASSLRAGEVGNEQFF. As DNA, the CDR3 is TGTGCCAGCAGCCTCCGAGCGGGAGAAGTGGGAAATGAGCAGTTCTTC.

As for this clone: The sample contains more than one DNA sequence encoding this CDR3. The CDR3 DNA reads as TGTGCCAGCAGCTGGGACAGATTGAACACTGAAGCTTTCTTT. This encodes CASSWDRLNTEAFF. V is TRBV5-6 and J is TRBJ1-1, with TRBD1 identical over 7 bases. This CDR3 spans 14 amino acids. The germline gives CDR1 SGHDT, CDR2 YYEEEE. V shed 3 bases and J 0 bases; nucleotides not matched to a gene: 2.

This chain joins TRBV5-1 and TRBJ2-7, with a tentative D call TRBD2 (6 bases). The CDR3 totals 16 residues. Per the germline V gene, CDR1 is SGHRS and CDR2 is YFSETQ. V dropped 2 bases and J dropped 2 bases, with 17 bases sitting between them. CDR3 amino acids: CASSLGTEGRTYEQYF. The CDR3 coding sequence is TGCGCCAGCAGCTTAGGCACGGAGGGTAGGACCTACGAGCAGTACTTC. Supplemented by reference TRBV5-1 and TRBJ2-7, the full variable domain reads KAGVTQTPRYLIKTRGQQVTLSCSPISGHRSVSWYQQTPGQGLQFLFEYFSETQRNKGNFPGRFSGRQFSNSRSEMNVSTLELGDSALYLCASSLGTEGRTYEQYFGPGTRLTVT.

The V and J genes are TRBV18 and TRBJ1-1; no reliable D call. CDR1 and CDR2 from the germline V gene are KGHSH and LQKENI. The CDR3 sequence is 12 residues long. With 3 bases removed from V and 4 bases from J, the gap between germline ends came to 6 bases. The CDR3 nucleotides are TGTGCCAGCTCACCGTCCGGCACTGAAGCTTTCTTT. Its protein is CASSPSGTEAFF.

The chain uses TRBV18 and TRBJ1-4; D may be TRBD1 (6 bases). The CDR3 covers 16 residues. CDR1 and CDR2 from the germline V gene are KGHSH and LQKENI. Trimming cost V 4 bases and J 0 bases, with 12 bases left between them. The CDR3 sequence is CASSQTTGATNEKLFF. In DNA, the CDR3 is TGTGCCAGCTCACAAACGACAGGCGCAACTAATGAAAAACTGTTTTTT.

V is TRBV19 and J is TRBJ1-1; 7 bases map to TRBD1. The CDR3 covers 14 residues. CDR1 LNHDA and CDR2 SQIVND come from the germline V gene (reference sequence). Trimming took 8 bases from V and 1 from J; bases not matched to a gene: 7. The CDR3 protein is CASSSRTGNTEAFF. CDR3 bases: TGTGCCAGTTCCTCGCGGACAGGGAACACTGAAGCTTTCTTT.

The gene calls are TRBV7-2 and TRBJ2-7; 10 nucleotides align to TRBD2. Unmatched junction bases numbered 6, after V lost 3 bases and J lost 4 bases. CDR1 and CDR2 from the germline V gene are SGHTA and FQGNSA. The CDR3 runs 15 residues. Written as DNA, the CDR3 is TGTGCCAGCAGCTTCAGGCTAGCGGGAGTTTACGAGCAGTACTTC. Translated, it gives CASSFRLAGVYEQYF.

The chain has TRBV7-2 and TRBJ1-1, with a possible D match to TRBD1 (6 bases). The CDR3 spans 15 residues. Looked up from germline, CDR1 is SGHTA and CDR2 is FQGNSA. V was clipped by 0 bases and J by 0 bases, with 8 bases between them. The CDR3 protein is CASSLARGLNTEAFF. The DNA of the CDR3 is TGTGCCAGCAGCTTAGCGCGGGGGCTGAACACTGAAGCTTTCTTT.